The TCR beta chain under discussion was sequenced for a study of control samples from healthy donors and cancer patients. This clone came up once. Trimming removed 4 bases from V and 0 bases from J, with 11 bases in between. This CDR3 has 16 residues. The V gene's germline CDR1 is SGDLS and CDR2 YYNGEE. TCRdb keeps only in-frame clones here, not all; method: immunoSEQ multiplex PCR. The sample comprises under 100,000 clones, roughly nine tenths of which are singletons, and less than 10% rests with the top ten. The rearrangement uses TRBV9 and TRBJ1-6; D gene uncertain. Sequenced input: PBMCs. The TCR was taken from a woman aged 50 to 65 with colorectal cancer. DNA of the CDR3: TGTGCCAGCAGCCCCCACTTGAGCTCCTATAATTCACCCCTCCACTTT. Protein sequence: CASSPHLSSYNSPLHF.